The next 8 T cell receptor beta chains were all read from a single sample in a study of response to subunit inactivated influenza vaccine. TCRdb re-analysed the RT-PCR reads in MiXCR, keeping a single row per CDR3 protein. The sample contains 500,000 to 750,000 distinct CDR3 sequences, around 15% of which appear only once. The specimen was PBMCs from blood, collected 11 to 12 days after vaccination. These receptors were taken from a middle-aged man who received an inactivated influenza vaccine.

The gene calls are TRBV11-2 and TRBJ2-1; D is unclear. V was shortened by 0 bases and J by 6 bases, with 9 bases between the two germline ends. In germline, CDR1 is SGHAT, CDR2 FQNNGV. This CDR3 comprises 14 residues. For the CDR3, the DNA is TGTGCCAGCAGCTTAGAACACCTCCGCAATGAGCAGTTCTTC. Translating it yields CASSLEHLRNEQFF.

This clonotype was seen a few times. The chain combines TRBV27 with TRBJ2-2, with D possibly called TRBD1 or TRBD2 (6 bases each). This CDR3 has 14 amino acids. Trimming removed 7 bases at V and 3 bases at J, with 12 bases between. CDR1 and CDR2 from the germline V gene are MNHEY and SMNVEV (reference sequence). CDR3 nucleotide sequence: TGTGCCAGCAAAAGGGGGGATCACACCGGGGAGCTGTTTTTT. Translation gives CASKRGDHTGELFF.

This clonotype was observed many times. V and J are TRBV7-2 and TRBJ2-2; D perhaps matches TRBD1 (5 bases). Germline V gene lookup returns CDR1 SGHTA and CDR2 FQGNSA. There are 15 residues in the CDR3. V was trimmed by 2 bases and J by 8 bases, leaving 15 bases between them. CDR3: CASSLFGAQGGELFF. The DNA for the CDR3 is TGTGCCAGCAGCTTATTTGGGGCCCAGGGAGGGGAGCTGTTTTTT.

V gene TRBV25-1 combines with J gene TRBJ2-5; D call uncertain. Per the germline V gene, CDR1 is MGHDK and CDR2 is SYGVNS. The V end was cut by 2 bases, the J end by 2 bases, with 9 bases between. The CDR3 extends over 14 amino acids. The CDR3 DNA reads as TGTGCCAGCAGTGAAAGAACAGCTCAAGAGACCCAGTACTTC. Translated: CASSERTAQETQYF.

The rearrangement joins TRBV4-3 to TRBJ2-7; 10 nucleotides align to TRBD1. After removal of 0 bases from V and 6 bases from J, the junction contained 8 bases not matched to a gene. Germline V lookup: CDR1 LGHNA, CDR2 YSLEER. This CDR3 comprises 16 residues. CDR3 residues: CASSQEFDRGQSEQYF. DNA of the CDR3: TGCGCCAGCAGCCAAGAGTTTGACAGGGGGCAAAGCGAGCAGTACTTC.

This clonotype was counted a few times. V gene TRBV5-6 combines with J gene TRBJ1-2; a weak D match, TRBD1 (6 bases). The germline V and J ends were trimmed by 4 bases and 2 bases, with 18 bases remaining between them. The CDR3 runs 16 residues. Per germline, CDR1 SGHDT and CDR2 YYEEEE. CDR3 sequence reads: CASSIFRDTSNYGYTF. In DNA, the CDR3 is TGTGCCAGCAGCATTTTCCGGGACACTTCAAACTATGGCTACACCTTC.

The V call is TRBV7-8, the J call TRBJ1-5; 8 nucleotides line up with TRBD1. Trimming removed 5 bases from V and 0 bases from J; junction bases left unmatched: 12. The germline V gene has CDR1 SGHVS and CDR2 FQNEAQ. The CDR3 is made up of 18 amino acids. CDR3 loop: CASSPLGQGYYSNQPQHF. The CDR3 DNA reads TGTGCCAGCAGCCCCCTAGGACAGGGATATTATAGCAATCAGCCCCAGCATTTT.

This chain connects TRBV29-1 to TRBJ2-1; 10 bases match TRBD2. V was pared by 4 bases and J by 4 bases, with 13 bases of the junction left unmatched. Germline CDR1 and CDR2: SQVTM and ANQGSEA. The CDR3 has 17 amino acids. CDR3 loop: CSVVFFDSGGFYNEQFF. For the CDR3, the DNA is TGCAGCGTTGTATTTTTCGATAGCGGGGGGTTTTACAATGAGCAGTTCTTC.